This is a list of T cell receptor beta chains from one sample in a study of blood T cell repertoires in COVID-19. Using immunoSEQ multiplex PCR, the repertoire was profiled, and TCRdb retains in-frame clones only, with some absent. Of some 160,000 clones in the sample, roughly 91% were seen once. Sequencing was done on a sample of peripheral blood. These receptors came from a man aged 18 to 30 with COVID-19, enrolled during active disease. The CDR3 runs from the conserved cysteine through the conserved F or W. A D gene is named only where the DNA matches it firmly.

j_gene | len | v_gene | d_gene | CDR3aa
TRBJ2-7 | 16 | TRBV4-3 | . | CASSPERTFSSYEQYF
TRBJ1-2 | 15 | TRBV19 | TRBD1 | CASTTEGAHIYGYTF
TRBJ1-1 | 11 | TRBV20-1 | . | CSARVDSRAFF
TRBJ1-3 | 21 | TRBV21-1 | . | CASSPKEQGIGGSRPGNTIYF
TRBJ2-7 | 14 | TRBV9 | TRBD1 | CASSLGTGIYEQYF
TRBJ2-1 | 15 | TRBV6-1 | . | CASSSGASLYNEQFF
TRBJ2-3 | 13 | TRBV29-1 | TRBD1 | CSVERAGGDTQYF
TRBJ1-5 | 15 | TRBV19 | TRBD1 | CASSEPGQGDQPQHF
TRBJ2-1 | 12 | TRBV27 | TRBD2 | CASTSGLNEQFF
TRBJ2-1 | 13 | TRBV4-1 | . | CASSQSRLRAQFF
TRBJ2-7 | 14 | TRBV10-3 | . | CAISNTSGEDEQYF
TRBJ2-3 | 21 | TRBV15 | TRBD1 | CATSRFTSIGQGSWGTDTQYF
TRBJ2-7 | 19 | TRBV5-1 | . | CASSLGGRGTRGFAYEQYF
TRBJ1-3 | 16 | TRBV7-6 | . | CASSADTYASGNTIYF
TRBJ2-6 | 15 | TRBV28 | . | CASSLWRAGANVLTF
TRBJ1-5 | 14 | TRBV19 | . | CASTPRGGNQPQHF
TRBJ2-7 | 13 | TRBV14 | . | CASSQLGGVEQYF
TRBJ1-3 | 14 | TRBV30 | TRBD1 | CAWTTGAVGNTIYF